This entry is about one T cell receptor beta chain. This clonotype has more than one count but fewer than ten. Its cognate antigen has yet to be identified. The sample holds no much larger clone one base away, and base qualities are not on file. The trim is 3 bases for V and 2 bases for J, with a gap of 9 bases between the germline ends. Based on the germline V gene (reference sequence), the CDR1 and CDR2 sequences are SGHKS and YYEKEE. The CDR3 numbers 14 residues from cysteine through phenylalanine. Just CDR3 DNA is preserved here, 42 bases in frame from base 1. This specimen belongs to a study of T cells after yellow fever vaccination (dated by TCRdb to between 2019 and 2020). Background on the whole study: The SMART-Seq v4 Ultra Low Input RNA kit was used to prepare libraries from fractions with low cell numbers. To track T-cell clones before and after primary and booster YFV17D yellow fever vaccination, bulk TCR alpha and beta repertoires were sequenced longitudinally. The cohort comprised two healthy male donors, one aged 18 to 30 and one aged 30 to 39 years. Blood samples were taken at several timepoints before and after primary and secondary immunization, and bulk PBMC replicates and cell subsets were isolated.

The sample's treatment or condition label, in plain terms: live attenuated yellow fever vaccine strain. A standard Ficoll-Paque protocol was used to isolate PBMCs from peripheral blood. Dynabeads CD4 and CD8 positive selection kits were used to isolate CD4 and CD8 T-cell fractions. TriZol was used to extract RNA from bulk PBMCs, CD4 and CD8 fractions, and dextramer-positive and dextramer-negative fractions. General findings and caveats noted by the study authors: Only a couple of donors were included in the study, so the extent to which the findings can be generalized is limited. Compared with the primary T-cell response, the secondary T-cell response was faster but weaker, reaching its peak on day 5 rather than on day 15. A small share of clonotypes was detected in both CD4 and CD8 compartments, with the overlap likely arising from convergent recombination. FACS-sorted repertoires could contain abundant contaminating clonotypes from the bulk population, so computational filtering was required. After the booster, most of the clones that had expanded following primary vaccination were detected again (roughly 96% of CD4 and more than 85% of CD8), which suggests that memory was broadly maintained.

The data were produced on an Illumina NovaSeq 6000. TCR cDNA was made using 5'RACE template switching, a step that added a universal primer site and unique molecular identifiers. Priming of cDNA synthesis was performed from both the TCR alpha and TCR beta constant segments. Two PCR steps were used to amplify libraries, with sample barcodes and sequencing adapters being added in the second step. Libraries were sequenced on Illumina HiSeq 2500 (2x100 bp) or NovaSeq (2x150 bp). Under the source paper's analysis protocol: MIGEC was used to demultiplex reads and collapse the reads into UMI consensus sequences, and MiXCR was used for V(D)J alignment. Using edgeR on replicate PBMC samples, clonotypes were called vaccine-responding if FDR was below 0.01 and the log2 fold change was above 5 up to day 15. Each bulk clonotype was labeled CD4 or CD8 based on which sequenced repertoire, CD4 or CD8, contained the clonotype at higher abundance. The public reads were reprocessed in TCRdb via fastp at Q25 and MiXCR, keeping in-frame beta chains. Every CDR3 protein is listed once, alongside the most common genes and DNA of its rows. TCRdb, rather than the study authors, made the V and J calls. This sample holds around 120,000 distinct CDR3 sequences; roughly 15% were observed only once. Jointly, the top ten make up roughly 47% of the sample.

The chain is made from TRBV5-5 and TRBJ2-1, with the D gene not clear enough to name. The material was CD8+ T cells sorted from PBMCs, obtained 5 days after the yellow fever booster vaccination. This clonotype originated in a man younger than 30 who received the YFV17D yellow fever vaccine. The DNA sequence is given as TGTGCCAGCAGCTGGGAACCGACCTACAATGAGCAGTTCTTC. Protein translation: CASSWEPTYNEQFF. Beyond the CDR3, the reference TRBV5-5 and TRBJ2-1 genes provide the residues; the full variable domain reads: DAGVTQSPTHLIKTRGQQVTLRCSPISGHKSVSWYQQVLGQGPQFIFQYYEKEERGRGNFPDRFSARQFPNYSSELNVNALLLGDSALYLCASSWEPTYNEQFFGPGTRLTVL.